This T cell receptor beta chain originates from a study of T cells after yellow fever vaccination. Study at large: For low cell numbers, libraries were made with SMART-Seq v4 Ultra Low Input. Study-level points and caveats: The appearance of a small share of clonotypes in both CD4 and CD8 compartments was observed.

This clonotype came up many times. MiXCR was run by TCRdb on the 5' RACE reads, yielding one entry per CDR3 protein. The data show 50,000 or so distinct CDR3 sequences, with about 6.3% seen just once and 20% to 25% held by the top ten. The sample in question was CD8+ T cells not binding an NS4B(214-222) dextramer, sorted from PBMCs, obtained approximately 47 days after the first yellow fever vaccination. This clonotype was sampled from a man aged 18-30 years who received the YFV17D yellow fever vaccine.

This chain's CDR3 is CASSLVTGRANEQFF. In nucleotides, the CDR3 is TGTGCCAGCAGCTTAGTGACCGGGAGGGCGAATGAGCAGTTCTTC. The rearrangement links TRBV7-9 to TRBJ2-1; 8 bases are shared with TRBD2. The CDR3 totals 15 residues. J gave up 7 bases and V 1 base, and 6 bases lay outside the gene matches. Germline loops: CDR1 SEHNR, CDR2 FQNEAQ (reference sequence).